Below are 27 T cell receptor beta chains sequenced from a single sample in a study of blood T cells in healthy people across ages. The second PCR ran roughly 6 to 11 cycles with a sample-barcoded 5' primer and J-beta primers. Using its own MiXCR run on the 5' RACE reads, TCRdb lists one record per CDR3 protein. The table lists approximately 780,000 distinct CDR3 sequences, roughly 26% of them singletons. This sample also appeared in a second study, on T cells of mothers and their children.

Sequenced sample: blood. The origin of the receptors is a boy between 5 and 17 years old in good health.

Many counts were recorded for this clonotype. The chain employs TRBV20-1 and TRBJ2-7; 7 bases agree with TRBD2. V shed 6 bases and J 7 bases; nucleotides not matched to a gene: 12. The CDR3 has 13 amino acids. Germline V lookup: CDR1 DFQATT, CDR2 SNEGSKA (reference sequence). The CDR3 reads CSAPAQAGGEQYF. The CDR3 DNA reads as TGCAGTGCCCCCGCCCAGGCCGGGGGGGAGCAGTACTTC.

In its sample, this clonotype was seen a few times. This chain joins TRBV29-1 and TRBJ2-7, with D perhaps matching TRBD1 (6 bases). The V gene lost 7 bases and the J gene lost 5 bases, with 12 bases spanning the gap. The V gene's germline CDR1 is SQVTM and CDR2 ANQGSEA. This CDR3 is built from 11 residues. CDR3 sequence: CSGAGVDEQYF. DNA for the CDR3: TGCAGCGGGGCAGGGGTTGACGAGCAGTACTTC.

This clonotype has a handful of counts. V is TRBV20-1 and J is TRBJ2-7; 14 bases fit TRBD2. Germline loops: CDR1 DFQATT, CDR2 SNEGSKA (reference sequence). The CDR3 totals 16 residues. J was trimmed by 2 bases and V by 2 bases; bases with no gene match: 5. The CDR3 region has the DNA TGCAGTGCTAGACGTCCGGGACTAGCGGGAGCCTACGAGCAGTACTTC. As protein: CSARRPGLAGAYEQYF.

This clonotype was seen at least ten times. CDR3: CASSPELYEQYF. CDR3 bases: TGTGCCAGCAGCCCAGAACTCTACGAGCAGTACTTC. The gene calls are TRBV7-9 and TRBJ2-7; D is undetermined. Looked up from germline, CDR1 is SEHNR and CDR2 is FQNEAQ (reference sequence). The CDR3 covers 12 residues. Trimming pared 5 bases from V and 3 bases from J, leaving 8 bases between.

CDR3 sequence reads: CASSQDRLNEKLFF. The CDR3 DNA reads as TGTGCCAGCTCACAGGACCGTCTCAATGAAAAACTGTTTTTT. The chain links TRBV18 to TRBJ1-4; D gene ambiguous. Germline CDR1 and CDR2: KGHSH and LQKENI. With 4 bases removed from V and 5 bases from J, the gap between germline ends came to 11 bases. The length of the CDR3 is 14 residues.

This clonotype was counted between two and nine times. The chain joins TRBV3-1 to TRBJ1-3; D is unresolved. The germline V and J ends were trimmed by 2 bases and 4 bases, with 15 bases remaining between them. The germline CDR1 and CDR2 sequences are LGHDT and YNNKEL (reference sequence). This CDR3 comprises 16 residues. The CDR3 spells CASSQTGGRQGNTIYF. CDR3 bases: TGTGCCAGCAGCCAAACCGGCGGGCGTCAGGGAAACACCATATATTTT. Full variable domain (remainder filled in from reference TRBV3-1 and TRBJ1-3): DTAVSQTPKYLVTQMGNDKSIKCEQNLGHDTMYWYKQDSKKFLKIMFSYNNKELIINETVPNRFSPKSPDKAHLNLHINSLELGDSAVYFCASSQTGGRQGNTIYFGEGSWLTVV.

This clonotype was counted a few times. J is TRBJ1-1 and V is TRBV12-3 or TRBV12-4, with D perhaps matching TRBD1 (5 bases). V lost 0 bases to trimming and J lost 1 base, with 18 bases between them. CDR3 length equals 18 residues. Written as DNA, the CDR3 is TGTGCCAGCAGTTTAGCGAGGGGAGGCCGTGGGGAGAACACTGAAGCTTTCTTT. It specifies CASSLARGGRGENTEAFF.

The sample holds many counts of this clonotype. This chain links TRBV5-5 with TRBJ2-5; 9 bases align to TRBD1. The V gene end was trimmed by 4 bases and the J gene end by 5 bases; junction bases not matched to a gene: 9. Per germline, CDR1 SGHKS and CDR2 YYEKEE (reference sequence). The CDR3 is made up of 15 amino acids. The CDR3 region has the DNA TGTGCCAGCAGCCCCGGGACAGGGATTGAGGAGACCCAGTACTTC. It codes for CASSPGTGIEETQYF.

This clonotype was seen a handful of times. CDR3 amino acids: CASSPLQGYAYEQYF. For the CDR3, the DNA is TGTGCCAGCTCACCGCTGCAGGGGTACGCCTACGAGCAGTACTTC. The chain carries TRBV18 and TRBJ2-7, with D perhaps matching TRBD1 (6 bases). The CDR3 has 15 residues. Germline CDR1 reads KGHSH; CDR2 reads LQKENI. V gave up 3 bases and J gave up 2 bases, with 14 bases separating them.

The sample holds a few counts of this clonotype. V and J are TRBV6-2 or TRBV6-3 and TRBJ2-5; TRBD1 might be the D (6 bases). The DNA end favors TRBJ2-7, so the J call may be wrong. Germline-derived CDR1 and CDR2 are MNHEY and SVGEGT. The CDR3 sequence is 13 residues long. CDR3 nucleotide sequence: TGTGCCACCTCCAGGGGCGAATCTTCCGAGCAGTACTTC. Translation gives CATSRGESSEQYF.

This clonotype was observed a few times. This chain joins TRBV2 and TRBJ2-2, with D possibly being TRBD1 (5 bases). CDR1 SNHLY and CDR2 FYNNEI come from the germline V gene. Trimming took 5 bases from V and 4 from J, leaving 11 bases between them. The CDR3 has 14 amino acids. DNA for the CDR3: TGTGCCAGCAGTTCAGGGTCCCGCACCGGGGAGCTGTTTTTT. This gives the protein CASSSGSRTGELFF.

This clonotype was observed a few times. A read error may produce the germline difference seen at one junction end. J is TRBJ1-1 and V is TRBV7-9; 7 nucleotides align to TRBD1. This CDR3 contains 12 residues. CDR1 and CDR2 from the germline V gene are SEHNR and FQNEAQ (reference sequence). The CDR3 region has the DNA TGTGCCTGCAGGGGGGACAGTGGTGAAGCTTTCTTT. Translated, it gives CACRGDSGEAFF.

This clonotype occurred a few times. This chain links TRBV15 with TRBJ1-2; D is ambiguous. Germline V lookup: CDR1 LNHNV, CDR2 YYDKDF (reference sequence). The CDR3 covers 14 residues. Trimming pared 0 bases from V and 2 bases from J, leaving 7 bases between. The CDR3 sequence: CATSRDQQNYGYTF. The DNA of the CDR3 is TGTGCCACCAGCAGAGATCAACAGAACTATGGCTACACCTTC. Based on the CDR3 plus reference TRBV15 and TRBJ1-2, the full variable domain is DAMVIQNPRYQVTQFGKPVTLSCSQTLNHNVMYWYQQKSSQAPKLLFHYYDKDFNNEADTPDNFQSRRPNTSFCFLDIRSPGLGDTAMYLCATSRDQQNYGYTFGSGTRLTVV.

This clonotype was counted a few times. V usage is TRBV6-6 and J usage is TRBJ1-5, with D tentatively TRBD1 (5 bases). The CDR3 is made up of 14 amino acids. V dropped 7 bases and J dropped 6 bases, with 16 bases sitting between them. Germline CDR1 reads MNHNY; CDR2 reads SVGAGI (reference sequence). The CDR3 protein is CASTRVGGSQPQHF. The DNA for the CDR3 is TGTGCCAGCACCCGCGTGGGGGGGAGTCAGCCCCAGCATTTT.

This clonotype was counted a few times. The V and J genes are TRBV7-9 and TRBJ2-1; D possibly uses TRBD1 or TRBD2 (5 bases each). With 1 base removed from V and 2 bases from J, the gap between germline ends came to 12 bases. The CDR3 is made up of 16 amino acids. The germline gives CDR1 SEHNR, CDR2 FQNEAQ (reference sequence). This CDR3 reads CASSLVEGTPYNEQFF. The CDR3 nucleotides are TGTGCCAGCAGCTTAGTAGAAGGGACCCCCTACAATGAGCAGTTCTTC.

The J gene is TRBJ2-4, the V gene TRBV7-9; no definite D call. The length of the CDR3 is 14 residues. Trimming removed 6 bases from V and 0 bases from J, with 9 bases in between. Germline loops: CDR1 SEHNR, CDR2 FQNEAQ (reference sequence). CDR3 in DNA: TGTGCCAGCAGGTCTAATCTAGCCAAAAACATTCAGTACTTC. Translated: CASRSNLAKNIQYF.

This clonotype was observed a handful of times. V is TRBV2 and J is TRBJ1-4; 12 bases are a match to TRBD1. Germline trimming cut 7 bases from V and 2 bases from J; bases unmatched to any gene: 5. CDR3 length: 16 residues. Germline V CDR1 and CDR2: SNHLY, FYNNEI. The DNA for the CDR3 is TGTGCCAGCAACCCGGGACAGGGGGCGACTAATGAAAAACTGTTTTTT. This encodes CASNPGQGATNEKLFF.

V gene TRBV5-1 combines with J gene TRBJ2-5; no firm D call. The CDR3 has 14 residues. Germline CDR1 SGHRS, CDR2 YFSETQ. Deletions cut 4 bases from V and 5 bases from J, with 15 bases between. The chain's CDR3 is CASSAIDARETQYF. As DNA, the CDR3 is TGCGCCAGCAGCGCAATTGATGCGAGGGAGACCCAGTACTTC.

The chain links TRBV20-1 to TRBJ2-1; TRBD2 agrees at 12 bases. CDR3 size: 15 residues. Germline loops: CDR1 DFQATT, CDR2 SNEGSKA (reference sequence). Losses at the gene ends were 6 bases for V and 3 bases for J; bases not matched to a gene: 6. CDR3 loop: CSAERTSGVYNEQFF. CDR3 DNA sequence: TGCAGTGCCGAACGGACTAGCGGGGTCTACAATGAGCAGTTCTTC.

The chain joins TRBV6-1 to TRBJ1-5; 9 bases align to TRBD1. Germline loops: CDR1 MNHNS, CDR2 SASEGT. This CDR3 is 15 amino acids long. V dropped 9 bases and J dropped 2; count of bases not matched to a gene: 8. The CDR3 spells CASKQGAEGNQPQHF. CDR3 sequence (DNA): TGTGCCAGTAAACAGGGGGCCGAAGGCAATCAGCCCCAGCATTTT.

The CDR3, as DNA: TGTGCCAGCAGCCCGAGTGGGACAGGGTACTACGAGCAGTACTTC. Translated: CASSPSGTGYYEQYF. The rearrangement joins TRBV11-2 to TRBJ2-7; 9 bases are shared with TRBD1. This CDR3 is 15 amino acids long. With V trimmed by 5 bases and J by 3 bases, 8 bases remained unmatched. From germline, CDR1 is SGHAT and CDR2 FQNNGV.

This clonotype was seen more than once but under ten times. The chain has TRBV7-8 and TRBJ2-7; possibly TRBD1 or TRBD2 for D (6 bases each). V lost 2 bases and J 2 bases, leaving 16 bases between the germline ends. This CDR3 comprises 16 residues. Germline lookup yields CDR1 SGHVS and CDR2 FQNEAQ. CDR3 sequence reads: CASSLPRQGRPYEQYF. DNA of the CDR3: TGTGCCAGCAGCTTACCTCGGCAGGGGAGGCCCTACGAGCAGTACTTC.

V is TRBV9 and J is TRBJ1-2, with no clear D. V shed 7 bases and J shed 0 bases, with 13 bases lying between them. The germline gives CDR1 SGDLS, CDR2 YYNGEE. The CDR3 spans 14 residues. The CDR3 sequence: CASPWWATNYGYTF. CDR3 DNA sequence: TGTGCCAGCCCTTGGTGGGCTACTAACTATGGCTACACCTTC. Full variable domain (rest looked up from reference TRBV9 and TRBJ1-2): DSGVTQTPKHLITATGQRVTLRCSPRSGDLSVYWYQQSLDQGLQFLIQYYNGEERAKGNILERFSAQQFPDLHSELNLSSLELGDSALYFCASPWWATNYGYTFGSGTRLTVV.

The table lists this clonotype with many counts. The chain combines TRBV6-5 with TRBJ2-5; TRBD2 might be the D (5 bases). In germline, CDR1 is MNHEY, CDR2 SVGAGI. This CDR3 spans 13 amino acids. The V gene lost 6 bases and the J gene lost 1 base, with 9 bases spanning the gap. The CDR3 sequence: CASRAGIQETQYF. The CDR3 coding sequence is TGTGCCAGCAGAGCCGGGATCCAAGAGACCCAGTACTTC.

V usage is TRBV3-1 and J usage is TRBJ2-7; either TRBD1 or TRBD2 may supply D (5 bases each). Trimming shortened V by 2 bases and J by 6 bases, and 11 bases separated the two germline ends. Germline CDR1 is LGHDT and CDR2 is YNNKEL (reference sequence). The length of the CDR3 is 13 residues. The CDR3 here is CASSQWDPLEQYF. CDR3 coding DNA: TGTGCCAGCAGCCAATGGGACCCTCTCGAGCAGTACTTC.

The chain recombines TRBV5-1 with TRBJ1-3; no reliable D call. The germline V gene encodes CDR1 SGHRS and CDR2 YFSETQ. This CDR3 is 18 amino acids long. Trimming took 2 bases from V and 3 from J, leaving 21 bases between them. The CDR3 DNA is TGCGCCAGCAGCTTAGGTTTTGTATCGGGCAGCGATGGAAACACCATATATTTT. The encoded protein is CASSLGFVSGSDGNTIYF.

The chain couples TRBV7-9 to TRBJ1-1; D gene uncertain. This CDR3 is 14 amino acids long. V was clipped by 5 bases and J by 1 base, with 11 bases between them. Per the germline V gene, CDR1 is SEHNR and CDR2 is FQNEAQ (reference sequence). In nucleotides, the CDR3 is TGTGCCAGCAGCCCCTATTGGGAGAACACTGAAGCTTTCTTT. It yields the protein CASSPYWENTEAFF. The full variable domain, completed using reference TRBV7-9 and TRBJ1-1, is DTGVSQNPRHKITKRGQNVTFRCDPISEHNRLYWYRQTLGQGPEFLTYFQNEAQLEKSRLLSDRFSAERPKGSFSTLEIQRTEQGDSAMYLCASSPYWENTEAFFGQGTRLTVV.